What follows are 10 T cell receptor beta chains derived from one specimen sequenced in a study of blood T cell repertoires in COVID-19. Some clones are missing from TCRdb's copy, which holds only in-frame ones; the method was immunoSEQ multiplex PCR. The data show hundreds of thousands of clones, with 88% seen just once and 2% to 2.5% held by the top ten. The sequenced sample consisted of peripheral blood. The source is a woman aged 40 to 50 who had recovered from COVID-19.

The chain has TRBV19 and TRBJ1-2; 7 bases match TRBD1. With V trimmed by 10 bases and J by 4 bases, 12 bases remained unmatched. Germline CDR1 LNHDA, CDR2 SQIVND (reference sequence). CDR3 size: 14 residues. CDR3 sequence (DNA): TGTGCCACAAACCGGGACAGCTCTTTCTATGGCTACACCTTC. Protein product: CATNRDSSFYGYTF.

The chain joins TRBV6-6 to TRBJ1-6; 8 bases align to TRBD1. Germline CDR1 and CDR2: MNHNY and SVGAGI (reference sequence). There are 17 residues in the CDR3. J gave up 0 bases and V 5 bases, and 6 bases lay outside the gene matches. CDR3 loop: CASSPDRGASYNSPLHF. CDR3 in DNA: TGTGCCAGCAGTCCAGACAGGGGAGCCTCCTATAATTCACCCCTCCACTTT.

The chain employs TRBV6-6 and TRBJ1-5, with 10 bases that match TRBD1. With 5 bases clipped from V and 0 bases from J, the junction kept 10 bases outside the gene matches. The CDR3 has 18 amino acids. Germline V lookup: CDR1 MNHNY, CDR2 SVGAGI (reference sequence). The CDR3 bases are TGTGCCAGCAGTCCGACCGGGACAGGGGTCAATAGCAATCAGCCCCAGCATTTT. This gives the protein CASSPTGTGVNSNQPQHF.

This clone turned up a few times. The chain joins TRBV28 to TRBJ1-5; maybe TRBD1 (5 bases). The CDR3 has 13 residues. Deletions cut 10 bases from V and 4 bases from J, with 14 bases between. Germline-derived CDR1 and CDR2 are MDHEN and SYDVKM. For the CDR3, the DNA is TGTGCCAATCAGCGACGGGGGAATCAGCCCCAGCATTTT. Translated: CANQRRGNQPQHF.

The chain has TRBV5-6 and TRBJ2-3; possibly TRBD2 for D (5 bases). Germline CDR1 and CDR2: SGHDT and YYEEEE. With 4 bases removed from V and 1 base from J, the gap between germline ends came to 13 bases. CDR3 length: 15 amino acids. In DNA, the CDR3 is TGTGCCAGCAGCCGGGGTTTCTTCGGCACAGATACGCAGTATTTT. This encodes CASSRGFFGTDTQYF.

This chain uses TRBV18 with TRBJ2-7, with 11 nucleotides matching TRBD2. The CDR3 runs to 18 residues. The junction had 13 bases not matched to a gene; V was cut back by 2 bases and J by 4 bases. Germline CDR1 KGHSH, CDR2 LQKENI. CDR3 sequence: CASSPVVTSGASQYEQYF. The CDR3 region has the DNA TGTGCCAGCTCACCAGTCGTGACTAGCGGGGCGTCCCAATACGAGCAGTACTTC. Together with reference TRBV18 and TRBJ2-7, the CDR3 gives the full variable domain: NAGVMQNPRHLVRRRGQEARLRCSPMKGHSHVYWYRQLPEEGLKFMVYLQKENIIDESGMPKERFSAEFPKEGPSILRIQQVVRGDSAAYFCASSPVVTSGASQYEQYFGPGTRLTVT.

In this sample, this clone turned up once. In DNA form, the CDR3 reads TGTGCCAGCAGCTTAACAGGGAACAATGAAAAACTGTTTTTT. It codes for CASSLTGNNEKLFF. The rearrangement uses TRBV7-9 and TRBJ1-4; maybe TRBD1 (6 bases). The CDR3 length is 14 residues. The germline V gene has CDR1 SEHNR and CDR2 FQNEAQ (reference sequence). V was shortened by 2 bases and J by 5 bases, with 9 bases between the two germline ends.

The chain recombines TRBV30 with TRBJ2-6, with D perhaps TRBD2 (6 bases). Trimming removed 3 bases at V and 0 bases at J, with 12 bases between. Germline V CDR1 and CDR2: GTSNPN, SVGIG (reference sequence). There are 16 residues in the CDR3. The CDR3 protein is CAWSPGVGSGANVLTF. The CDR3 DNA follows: TGTGCCTGGAGCCCGGGGGTGGGCTCTGGGGCCAACGTCCTGACTTTC.

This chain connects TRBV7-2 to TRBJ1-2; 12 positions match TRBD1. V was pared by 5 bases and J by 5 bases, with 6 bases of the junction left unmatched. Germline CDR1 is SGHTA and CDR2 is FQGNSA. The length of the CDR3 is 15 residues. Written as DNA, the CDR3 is TGTGCCAGCAGCGCCCCGGGACAGGGGGCTTATGGCTACACCTTC. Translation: CASSAPGQGAYGYTF.

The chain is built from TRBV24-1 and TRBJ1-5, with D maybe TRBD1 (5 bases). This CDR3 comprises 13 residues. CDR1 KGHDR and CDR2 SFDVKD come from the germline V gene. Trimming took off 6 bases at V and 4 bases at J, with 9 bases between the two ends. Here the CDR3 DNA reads TGTGCCACCAGTACGCAGGGAAATCAGCCCCAGCATTTT. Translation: CATSTQGNQPQHF.